The 28 T cell receptor beta chains below were found in one sample sequenced in a study of OX40 agonist ivuxolimab in advanced cancers. Libraries were prepared by immunoSEQ multiplex PCR; TCRdb keeps only in-frame clonotypes and omits some of them. This sample carries roughly 43,000 clones, roughly 90% of them seen once, and the ten largest clones take 4.9%. The sequenced sample was CD4+ or CD8+ T cells sorted from blood, obtained in a trial of the OX40 agonist ivuxolimab. Receptors were obtained from an adult with an advanced solid tumor such as melanoma, head and neck, liver or kidney cancer.

The chain has TRBV6-5 and TRBJ2-3; 9 bases line up with TRBD2. The CDR3 spans 14 residues. The germline CDR1 and CDR2 sequences are MNHEY and SVGAGI. V shed 4 bases and J 4 bases; nucleotides not matched to a gene: 3. For the CDR3, the DNA is TGTGCCAGCAGTTCCGCGGGGGGGGCAGATACGCAGTATTTT. Amino acids: CASSSAGGADTQYF.

V usage is TRBV10-1 and J usage is TRBJ1-4; a possible D gene is TRBD1 (5 bases). The V end was cut by 7 bases, the J end by 8 bases, with 11 bases between. Looked up from germline, CDR1 is WNHNN and CDR2 is SYGVQD (reference sequence). CDR3 size: 12 residues. Here the CDR3 DNA reads TGCGCCAGCATGGGGCTCCGGGAAAAACTGTTTTTT. Its protein is CASMGLREKLFF.

The chain is built from TRBV7-9 and TRBJ2-7; D unclear. This CDR3 region has 15 residues. Germline CDR1 SEHNR, CDR2 FQNEAQ (reference sequence). V lost 5 bases to trimming and J lost 2 bases, with 16 bases between them. CDR3 region: CASSTNWRHAYEQYF. CDR3 nucleotide sequence: TGTGCCAGCAGCACTAATTGGCGCCACGCCTACGAGCAGTACTTC.

The chain couples TRBV9 to TRBJ2-2, with a tentative D call TRBD1 (6 bases). Trimming shortened V by 0 bases and J by 6 bases, and 18 bases separated the two germline ends. Germline values: CDR1 SGDLS, CDR2 YYNGEE. This CDR3 has 17 residues. The CDR3: CASSVVPLPGDPGELFF. CDR3 sequence (DNA): TGTGCCAGCAGCGTAGTCCCCCTCCCAGGGGACCCCGGGGAGCTGTTTTTT.

The J gene is TRBJ2-5, the V gene TRBV28, with D possibly being TRBD1 or TRBD2 (5 bases each). TRBJ2-7 explains the end of the DNA better; the J call may be wrong. The CDR3 extends over 15 amino acids. Germline-derived CDR1 and CDR2 are MDHEN and SYDVKM. CDR3 sequence reads: CASSAGTNGNYEQYF. DNA of the CDR3: TGTGCCAGCAGTGCCGGGACGAACGGCAACTACGAGCAGTACTTC.

The chain carries TRBV6-6 and TRBJ1-4; TRBD1 matches at 10 bases. The CDR3 sequence is 14 residues long. V shed 7 bases and J 7 bases; nucleotides not matched to a gene: 6. CDR1 is MNHNY, CDR2 SVGAGI, per germline (reference sequence). CDR3 DNA: TGTGCCAGCACGGACCGGGACAGGGGTGAAAAACTGTTTTTT. Protein sequence: CASTDRDRGEKLFF.

This chain connects TRBV5-1 to TRBJ2-7; 7 bases agree with TRBD1. Trimming at V came to 5 bases and at J to 2 bases, leaving 1 base not matched to a gene. The CDR3 length is 12 residues. CDR1 and CDR2 from the germline V gene are SGHRS and YFSETQ. CDR3: CASRGQTYEQYF. The DNA for the CDR3 is TGCGCCAGCAGGGGACAGACCTACGAGCAGTACTTC.

The rearrangement joins TRBV11-2 to TRBJ2-7; D is unresolved. The germline V and J ends were trimmed by 0 bases and 5 bases, with 5 bases remaining between them. Per the germline V gene, CDR1 is SGHAT and CDR2 is FQNNGV. This CDR3 comprises 12 residues. CDR3 residues: CASSLDINEQYF. In nucleotides, the CDR3 is TGTGCCAGCAGCTTAGATATCAACGAGCAGTACTTC.

CDR3 bases: TGTGCCAGCAGCTTGGCAGCGGGTTACGAGCAGTACTTC. This gives the protein CASSLAAGYEQYF. The chain has TRBV5-4 and TRBJ2-7, with D possibly being TRBD2 (6 bases). The CDR3 consists of 13 residues. Looked up from germline, CDR1 is SGHNT and CDR2 is YYREEE (reference sequence). Trimming took 0 bases from V and 4 from J, leaving 8 bases between them.

This chain connects TRBV5-8 to TRBJ1-5; TRBD1 agrees at 7 bases. V shed 0 bases, J shed 6 bases, and the junction held 3 bases outside the gene matches. CDR3 size: 14 residues. The germline V gene encodes CDR1 SGHTS and CDR2 YDEGEE. As DNA, the CDR3 is TGTGCCAGCAGCTTGGGACAGGGTTTTCAGCCCCAGCATTTT. This sequence encodes CASSLGQGFQPQHF.

This clone showed up just a few times. The genes are TRBV6-1 and TRBJ2-7; TRBD1 is a possible D gene (5 bases). Trimming took 5 bases from V and 5 from J, leaving 19 bases between them. The CDR3 consists of 15 residues. Looked up from germline, CDR1 is MNHNS and CDR2 is SASEGT. The chain's CDR3 is CASSPLTVGSNEQYV. In DNA, the CDR3 is TGTGCCAGCAGTCCCTTGACAGTTGGTAGCAACGAGCAGTACGTC.

The V and J genes are TRBV7-6 and TRBJ2-7; D unclear. Trimming took off 2 bases at V and 4 bases at J, with 9 bases between the two ends. The CDR3 totals 13 residues. CDR1 is SGHVS, CDR2 FNYEAQ, per germline. The CDR3 sequence: CASSLYEDYEQYV. CDR3 bases: TGTGCCAGCAGCTTATACGAGGATTACGAGCAGTACGTC.

This chain uses TRBV9 with TRBJ2-5, with no clear D. The germline V gene encodes CDR1 SGDLS and CDR2 YYNGEE. Deletions cut 4 bases from V and 0 bases from J, with 4 bases between. The CDR3 sequence is 12 residues long. CDR3 region: CASSPDQETQYF. The CDR3 nucleotides read TGTGCCAGCAGCCCAGACCAAGAGACCCAGTACTTC.

This chain connects TRBV7-8 to TRBJ2-2; D remains unclear. The CDR3 sequence is 14 residues long. Per the germline V gene, CDR1 is SGHVS and CDR2 is FQNEAQ. V lost 3 bases and J lost 3, with 8 bases in between. CDR3 sequence (DNA): TGTGCCAGCAGCTTTGGGGTCGACACCGGGGAGCTGTTTTTT. Translating it yields CASSFGVDTGELFF.

V usage is TRBV28 and J usage is TRBJ2-1; D gene uncertain. Trimming left V 6 bases short and J 2 bases short, with 5 bases between. This CDR3 is 12 amino acids long. CDR1 is MDHEN, CDR2 SYDVKM, per germline. The DNA of the CDR3 is TGTGCCAGCAGAGCAGCCTACAATGAGCAGTTCTTC. Translation gives CASRAAYNEQFF.

The genes are TRBV4-1 and TRBJ1-1, with TRBD1 as a possible D gene (6 bases). V shed 4 bases and J shed 4 bases, with 13 bases lying between them. Germline V CDR1 and CDR2: MGHRA, YSYEKL. CDR3 length equals 14 residues. CDR3 protein: CASSLTEGGTEAFF. As DNA, the CDR3 is TGCGCCAGCAGCCTAACAGAAGGGGGCACTGAAGCTTTCTTT.

The chain links TRBV29-1 to TRBJ1-2; 7 bases are shared with TRBD1. The CDR3 has 15 residues. V trimming: 1 base; J trimming: 1 base; junction bases outside the gene matches: 6. CDR1 is SQVTM, CDR2 ANQGSEA, per germline. CDR3 amino acids: CSVEGFQGDNYGYTF. Written as DNA, the CDR3 is TGCAGCGTTGAAGGGTTCCAGGGGGATAACTATGGCTACACCTTC.

J is TRBJ2-3 and V is TRBV11-1, with D possibly matching TRBD2 (5 bases). CDR1 and CDR2 (germline): SGHAT, FQDESV (reference sequence). The V gene lost 5 bases and the J gene lost 2 bases, with 17 bases spanning the gap. CDR3 size: 16 residues. Here the CDR3 reads CASSKLDGAFTDTQYF. CDR3 in DNA: TGTGCCAGCAGCAAACTAGACGGAGCATTCACAGATACGCAGTATTTT.

The chain is built from TRBV7-9 and TRBJ2-2; D might be TRBD2 (6 bases). Per the germline V gene, CDR1 is SEHNR and CDR2 is FQNEAQ (reference sequence). Trimming took off 0 bases at V and 0 bases at J, with 8 bases between the two ends. The CDR3 spans 16 residues. The CDR3 is CASSLAGTANTGELFF. In nucleotides, the CDR3 is TGTGCCAGCAGCTTAGCGGGGACTGCGAACACCGGGGAGCTGTTTTTT.

This chain connects TRBV5-1 to TRBJ2-1, with 7 bases aligning to TRBD2. CDR1 and CDR2 (germline): SGHRS, YFSETQ. CDR3 length: 15 amino acids. Trimming cost V 0 bases and J 10 bases; bases outside gene matches: 10. Here the CDR3 DNA reads TGCGCCAGCAGCTTGGCGTGGGACTACATTCGAGAGCAGTTCTTC. It encodes CASSLAWDYIREQFF.

The V gene is TRBV19, the J gene TRBJ2-7; the D call may be TRBD1 or TRBD2 (5 bases each). This CDR3 spans 14 amino acids. V was pared by 6 bases and J by 8 bases, with 20 bases between. Per the germline V gene, CDR1 is LNHDA and CDR2 is SQIVND (reference sequence). DNA of the CDR3: TGTGCCAGTAGCCCTTGGGACCGGGGTATACAGCAGTACTTC. It translates to CASSPWDRGIQQYF. The full variable domain, with the rest looked up from reference TRBV19 and TRBJ2-7, is DGGITQSPKYLFRKEGQNVTLSCEQNLNHDAMYWYRQDPGQGLRLIYYSQIVNDFQKGDIAEGYSVSREKKESFPLTVTSAQKNPTAFYLCASSPWDRGIQQYFGPGTRLTVT.

The V call is TRBV4-3, the J call TRBJ2-1; TRBD2 matches 8 bases. Germline V CDR1 and CDR2: LGHNA, YSLEER. CDR3 size: 16 residues. V was clipped by 4 bases and J by 6 bases; unmatched bases: 11. Written as DNA, the CDR3 is TGCGCCAGCAGCCGCACACTTGACGGACTAGCCAATGAGCAGTTCTTC. As protein: CASSRTLDGLANEQFF.

This clone was seen a few times. The CDR3 is CASSVSGIFSEQFF. Written as DNA, the CDR3 is TGTGCCAGCAGCGTCTCGGGGATTTTCAGCGAGCAGTTCTTC. The V and J genes are TRBV9 and TRBJ2-1; TRBD2 might be the D (5 bases). The V gene's germline CDR1 is SGDLS and CDR2 YYNGEE. Trimming stripped 2 bases from V and 10 bases from J, with 16 bases between. The CDR3 runs 14 residues. Based on the CDR3 plus reference TRBV9 and TRBJ2-1, the full variable domain is DSGVTQTPKHLITATGQRVTLRCSPRSGDLSVYWYQQSLDQGLQFLIQYYNGEERAKGNILERFSAQQFPDLHSELNLSSLELGDSALYFCASSVSGIFSEQFFGPGTRLTVL.

This sequence joins TRBV5-6 and TRBJ2-3; 7 bases map to TRBD1. Germline V gene sequence: CDR1 SGHDT, CDR2 YYEEEE. J was trimmed by 11 bases and V by 0 bases; bases with no gene match: 3. The CDR3 runs 12 residues. The CDR3 here is CASSLGGGGQYF. DNA for the CDR3: TGTGCCAGCAGCTTGGGAGGGGGCGGGCAGTATTTT.

The chain joins TRBV27 to TRBJ1-6; D ambiguous. V lost 1 base to trimming and J lost 0 bases, with 1 base between them. The CDR3 runs 14 residues. In germline, CDR1 is MNHEY, CDR2 SMNVEV (reference sequence). The CDR3 DNA reads TGTGCCAGCAGTTTATTCTCCTATAATTCACCCCTCCACTTT. Translating it yields CASSLFSYNSPLHF.

The V call is TRBV30, the J call TRBJ2-7; 9 positions agree with TRBD1. Germline assignment: CDR1 GTSNPN and CDR2 SVGIG (reference sequence). The CDR3 extends over 12 amino acids. J was trimmed by 9 bases and V by 3 bases; bases with no gene match: 6. The CDR3 bases are TGTGCCTGGAGCCCAACAGGGGGCGTGCAGTACTTC. This translates into CAWSPTGGVQYF. Variable domain in full (rest from reference TRBV30 and TRBJ2-7): SQTIHQWPATLVQPVGSPLSLECTVEGTSNPNLYWYRQAAGRGLQLLFYSVGIGQISSEVPQNLSASRPQDRQFILSSKKLLLSDSGFYLCAWSPTGGVQYFGPGTRLTVT.

The chain recombines TRBV4-1 with TRBJ2-2; maybe TRBD1 (5 bases). Trimming took off 1 base at V and 4 bases at J, with 13 bases between the two ends. The CDR3 is made up of 16 amino acids. Germline V gene lookup returns CDR1 MGHRA and CDR2 YSYEKL. The CDR3 loop is CASSQGVGARTGELFF. The DNA for the CDR3 is TGCGCCAGCAGCCAAGGGGTAGGGGCACGCACCGGGGAGCTGTTTTTT.

The V and J genes are TRBV6-5 and TRBJ1-5, with D perhaps TRBD1 (5 bases). With 5 bases removed from V and 5 bases from J, the gap between germline ends came to 16 bases. The CDR3 length is 15 residues. CDR1 is MNHEY, CDR2 SVGAGI, per germline. CDR3 amino acids: CASSRLGGLDQPQHF. The CDR3 nucleotides read TGTGCCAGCAGTCGACTCGGGGGATTAGATCAGCCCCAGCATTTT.